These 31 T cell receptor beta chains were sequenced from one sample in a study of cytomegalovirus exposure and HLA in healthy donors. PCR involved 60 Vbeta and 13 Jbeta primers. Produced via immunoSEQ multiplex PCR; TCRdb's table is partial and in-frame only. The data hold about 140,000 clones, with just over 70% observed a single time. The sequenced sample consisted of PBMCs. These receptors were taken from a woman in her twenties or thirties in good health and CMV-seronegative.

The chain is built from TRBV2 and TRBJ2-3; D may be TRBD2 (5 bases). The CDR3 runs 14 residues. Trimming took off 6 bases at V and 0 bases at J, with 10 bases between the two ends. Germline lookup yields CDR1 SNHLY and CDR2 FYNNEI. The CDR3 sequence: CASRELGSTDTQYF. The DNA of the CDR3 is TGTGCCAGCAGAGAACTAGGAAGCACAGATACGCAGTATTTT. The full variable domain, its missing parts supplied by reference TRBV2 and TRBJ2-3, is EPEVTQTPSHQVTQMGQEVILRCVPISNHLYFYWYRQILGQKVEFLVSFYNNEISEKSEIFDDQFSVERPDGSNFTLKIRSTKLEDSAMYFCASRELGSTDTQYFGPGTRLTVL.

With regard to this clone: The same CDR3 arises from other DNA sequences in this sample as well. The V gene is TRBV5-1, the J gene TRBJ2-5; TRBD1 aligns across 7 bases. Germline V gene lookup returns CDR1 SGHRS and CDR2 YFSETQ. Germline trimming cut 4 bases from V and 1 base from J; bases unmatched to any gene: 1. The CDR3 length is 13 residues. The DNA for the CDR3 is TGCGCCAGCAGCAGGGACAGCCAAGAGACCCAGTACTTC. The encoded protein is CASSRDSQETQYF.

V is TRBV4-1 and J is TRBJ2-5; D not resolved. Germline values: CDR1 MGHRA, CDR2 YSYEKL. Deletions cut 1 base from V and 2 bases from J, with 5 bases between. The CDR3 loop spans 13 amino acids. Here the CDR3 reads CASSQAKQETQYF. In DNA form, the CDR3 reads TGCGCCAGCAGCCAAGCCAAACAAGAGACCCAGTACTTC.

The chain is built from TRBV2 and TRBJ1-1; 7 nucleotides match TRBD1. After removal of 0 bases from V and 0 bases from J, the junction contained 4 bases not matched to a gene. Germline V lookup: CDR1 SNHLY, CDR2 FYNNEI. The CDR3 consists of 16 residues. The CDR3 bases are TGTGCCAGCAGTGAAGCAGGGGGCATCATGAACACTGAAGCTTTCTTT. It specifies CASSEAGGIMNTEAFF. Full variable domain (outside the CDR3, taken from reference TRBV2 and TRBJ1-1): EPEVTQTPSHQVTQMGQEVILRCVPISNHLYFYWYRQILGQKVEFLVSFYNNEISEKSEIFDDQFSVERPDGSNFTLKIRSTKLEDSAMYFCASSEAGGIMNTEAFFGQGTRLTVV.

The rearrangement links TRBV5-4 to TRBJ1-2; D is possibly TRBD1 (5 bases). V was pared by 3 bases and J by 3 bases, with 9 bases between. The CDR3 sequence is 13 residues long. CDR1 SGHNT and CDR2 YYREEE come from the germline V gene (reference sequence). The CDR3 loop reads CASSSGSDYGYTF. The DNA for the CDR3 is TGTGCCAGCAGCTCAGGGTCTGACTATGGCTACACCTTC.

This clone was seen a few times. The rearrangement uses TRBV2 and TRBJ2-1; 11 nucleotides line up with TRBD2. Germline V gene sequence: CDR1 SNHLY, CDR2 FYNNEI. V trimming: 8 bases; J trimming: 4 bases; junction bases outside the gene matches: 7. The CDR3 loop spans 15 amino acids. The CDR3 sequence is CASLLAGGGYNEQFF. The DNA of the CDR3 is TGTGCCAGCCTTCTAGCGGGAGGAGGGTACAATGAGCAGTTCTTC.

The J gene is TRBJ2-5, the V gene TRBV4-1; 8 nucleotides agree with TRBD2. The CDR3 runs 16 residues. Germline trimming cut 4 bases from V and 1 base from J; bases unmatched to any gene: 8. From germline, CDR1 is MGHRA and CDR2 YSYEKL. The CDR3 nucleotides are TGCGCCAGCAGCCGGATGAGCGGGGGCTCCCAAGAGACCCAGTACTTC. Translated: CASSRMSGGSQETQYF.

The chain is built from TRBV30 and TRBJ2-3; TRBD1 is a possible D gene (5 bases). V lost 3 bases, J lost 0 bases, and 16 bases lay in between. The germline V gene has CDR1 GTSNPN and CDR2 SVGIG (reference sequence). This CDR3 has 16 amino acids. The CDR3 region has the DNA TGTGCCTGGAGGGGTCGGGTGGGGCCCAGCACAGATACGCAGTATTTT. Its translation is CAWRGRVGPSTDTQYF.

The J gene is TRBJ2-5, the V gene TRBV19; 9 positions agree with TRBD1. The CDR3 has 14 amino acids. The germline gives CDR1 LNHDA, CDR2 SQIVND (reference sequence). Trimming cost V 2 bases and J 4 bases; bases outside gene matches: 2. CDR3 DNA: TGTGCCAGTAGTATACCGGGACAGGGAGAGACCCAGTACTTC. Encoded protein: CASSIPGQGETQYF.

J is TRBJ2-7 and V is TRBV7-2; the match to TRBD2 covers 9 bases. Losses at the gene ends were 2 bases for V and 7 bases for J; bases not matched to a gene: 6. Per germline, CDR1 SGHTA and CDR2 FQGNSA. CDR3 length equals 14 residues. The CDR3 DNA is TGTGCCAGCAGCTTATGGACTAGCGAGGGAGAGCAGTACTTC. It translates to CASSLWTSEGEQYF.

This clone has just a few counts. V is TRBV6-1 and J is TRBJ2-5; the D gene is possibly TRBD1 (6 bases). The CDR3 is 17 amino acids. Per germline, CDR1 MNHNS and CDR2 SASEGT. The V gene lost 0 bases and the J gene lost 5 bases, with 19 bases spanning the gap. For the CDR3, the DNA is TGTGCCAGCAGTGAAGCAGGACAGCGAACAGGTCAGGAGACCCAGTACTTC. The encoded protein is CASSEAGQRTGQETQYF.

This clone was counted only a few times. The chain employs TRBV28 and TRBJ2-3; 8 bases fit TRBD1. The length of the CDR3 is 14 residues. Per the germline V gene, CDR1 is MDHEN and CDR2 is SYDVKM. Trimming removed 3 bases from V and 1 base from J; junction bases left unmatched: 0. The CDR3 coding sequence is TGTGCCAGCAGTTTGGGACAGGGCACAGATACGCAGTATTTT. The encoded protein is CASSLGQGTDTQYF. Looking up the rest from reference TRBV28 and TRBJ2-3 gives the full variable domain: DVKVTQSSRYLVKRTGEKVFLECVQDMDHENMFWYRQDPGLGLRLIYFSYDVKMKEKGDIPEGYSVSREKKERFSLILESASTNQTSMYLCASSLGQGTDTQYFGPGTRLTVL.

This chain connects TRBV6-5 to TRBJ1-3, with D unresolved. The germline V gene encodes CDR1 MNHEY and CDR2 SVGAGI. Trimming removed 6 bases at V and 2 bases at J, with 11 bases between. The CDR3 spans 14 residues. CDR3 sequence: CASRPRFTGNTIYF. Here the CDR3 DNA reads TGTGCCAGCAGACCCCGGTTCACTGGAAACACCATATATTTT.

The CDR3 reads CASSFRGKNIQYF. CDR3 DNA: TGTGCCAGCAGTTTTAGGGGCAAAAACATTCAGTACTTC. The V and J genes are TRBV5-6 and TRBJ2-4, with a weak D call TRBD1 (5 bases). Trimming removed 5 bases from V and 3 bases from J, with 9 bases in between. CDR3 length equals 13 residues. CDR1 is SGHDT and CDR2 is YYEEEE in the germline V gene.

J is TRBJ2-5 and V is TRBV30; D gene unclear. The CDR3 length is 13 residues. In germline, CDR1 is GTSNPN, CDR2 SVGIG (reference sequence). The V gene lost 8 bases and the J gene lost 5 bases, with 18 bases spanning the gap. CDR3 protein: CARSTPSRETQYF. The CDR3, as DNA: TGTGCCCGATCAACCCCCTCCCGGGAGACCCAGTACTTC.

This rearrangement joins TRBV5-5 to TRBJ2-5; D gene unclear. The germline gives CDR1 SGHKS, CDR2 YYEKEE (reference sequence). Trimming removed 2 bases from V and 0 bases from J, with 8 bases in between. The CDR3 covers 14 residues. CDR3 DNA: TGTGCCAGCAGCTTTTTCCAGGACCAAGAGACCCAGTACTTC. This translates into CASSFFQDQETQYF.

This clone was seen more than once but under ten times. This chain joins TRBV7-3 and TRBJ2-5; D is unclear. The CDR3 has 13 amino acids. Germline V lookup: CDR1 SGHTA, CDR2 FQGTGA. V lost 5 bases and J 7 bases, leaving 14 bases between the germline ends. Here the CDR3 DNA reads TGTGCCAGCAGCGATGATATGAGAGGGACCCAGTACTTC. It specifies CASSDDMRGTQYF.

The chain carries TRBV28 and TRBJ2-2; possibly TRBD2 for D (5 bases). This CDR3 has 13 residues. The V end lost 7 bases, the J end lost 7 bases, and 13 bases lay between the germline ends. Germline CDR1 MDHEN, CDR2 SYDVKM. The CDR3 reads CASTLRGYGELFF. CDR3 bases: TGTGCCAGCACCCTCCGCGGGTACGGGGAGCTGTTTTTT.

In DNA, the CDR3 is TGTGCCAGCAGTTACGGCAGGACAAGCAGCCAAGAGACCCAGTACTTC. This encodes CASSYGRTSSQETQYF. V and J are TRBV6-5 and TRBJ2-5; weak D call: TRBD1 (5 bases). This CDR3 is built from 16 residues. The V and J ends lost 2 bases and 1 base respectively, with 14 bases between them. The V gene's germline CDR1 is MNHEY and CDR2 SVGAGI.

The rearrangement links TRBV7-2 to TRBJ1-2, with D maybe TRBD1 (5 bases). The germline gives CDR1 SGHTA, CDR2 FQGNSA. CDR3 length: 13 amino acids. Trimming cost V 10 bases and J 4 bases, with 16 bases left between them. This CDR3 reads CATRAEGFYGYTF. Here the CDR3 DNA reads TGTGCCACCAGGGCGGAGGGGTTCTATGGCTACACCTTC.

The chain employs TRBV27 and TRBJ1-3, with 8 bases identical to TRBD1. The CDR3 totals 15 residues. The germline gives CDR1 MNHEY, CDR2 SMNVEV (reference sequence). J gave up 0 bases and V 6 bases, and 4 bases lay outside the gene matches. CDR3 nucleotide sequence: TGTGCCAGCAGCACGACAGGGGACTCTGGAAACACCATATATTTT. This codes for CASSTTGDSGNTIYF.

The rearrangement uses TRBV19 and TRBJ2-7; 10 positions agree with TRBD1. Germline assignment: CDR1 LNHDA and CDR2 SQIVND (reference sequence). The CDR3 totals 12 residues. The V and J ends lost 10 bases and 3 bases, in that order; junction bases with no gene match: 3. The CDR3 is CANRDRGYEQYV. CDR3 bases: TGTGCCAACCGGGACAGGGGCTACGAGCAGTACGTC.

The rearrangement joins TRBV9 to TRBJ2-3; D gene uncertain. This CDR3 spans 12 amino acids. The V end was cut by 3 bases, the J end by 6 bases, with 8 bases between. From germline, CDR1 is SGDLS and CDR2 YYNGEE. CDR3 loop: CASSASSDTQYF. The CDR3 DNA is TGTGCCAGCAGCGCGTCGTCCGATACGCAGTATTTT.

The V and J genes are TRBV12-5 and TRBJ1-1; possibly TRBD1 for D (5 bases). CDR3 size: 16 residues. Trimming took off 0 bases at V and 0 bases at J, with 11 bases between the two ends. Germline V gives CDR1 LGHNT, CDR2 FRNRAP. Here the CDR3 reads CASGLVQGVLNTEAFF. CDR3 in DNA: TGTGCTAGTGGTTTGGTACAAGGGGTTTTGAACACTGAAGCTTTCTTT.

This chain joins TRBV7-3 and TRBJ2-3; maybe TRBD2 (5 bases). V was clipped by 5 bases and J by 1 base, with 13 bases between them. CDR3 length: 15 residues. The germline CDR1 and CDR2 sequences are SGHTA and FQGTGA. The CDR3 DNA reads TGTGCCAGCAGCGCAGGCGGGCAGCGCACAGATACGCAGTATTTT. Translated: CASSAGGQRTDTQYF.

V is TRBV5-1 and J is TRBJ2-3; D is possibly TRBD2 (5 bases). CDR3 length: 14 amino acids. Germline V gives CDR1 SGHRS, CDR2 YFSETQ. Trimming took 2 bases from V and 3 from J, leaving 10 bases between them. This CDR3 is CASSFGSGTDTQYF. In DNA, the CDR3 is TGCGCCAGCAGCTTTGGGAGTGGGACAGATACGCAGTATTTT.

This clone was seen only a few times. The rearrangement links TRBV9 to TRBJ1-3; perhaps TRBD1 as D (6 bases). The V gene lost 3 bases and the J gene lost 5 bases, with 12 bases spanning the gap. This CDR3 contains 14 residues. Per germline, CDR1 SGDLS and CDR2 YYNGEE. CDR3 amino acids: CASSEGGARNTIYF. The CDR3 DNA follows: TGTGCCAGCAGCGAGGGGGGGGCTAGAAACACCATATATTTT.

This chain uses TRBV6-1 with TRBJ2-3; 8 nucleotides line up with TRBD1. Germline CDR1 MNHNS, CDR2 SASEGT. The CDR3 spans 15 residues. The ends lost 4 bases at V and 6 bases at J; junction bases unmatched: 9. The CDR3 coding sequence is TGTGCCAGCAGTGCCCGGGACAGGTATGGGGATACGCAGTATTTT. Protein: CASSARDRYGDTQYF.

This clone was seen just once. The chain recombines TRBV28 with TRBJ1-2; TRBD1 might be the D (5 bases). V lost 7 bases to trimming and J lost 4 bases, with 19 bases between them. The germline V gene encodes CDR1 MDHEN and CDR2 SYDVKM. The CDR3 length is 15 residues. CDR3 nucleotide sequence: TGTGCCAGCACCCTCGACAGCCAATCCCCCTATGGCTACACCTTC. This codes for CASTLDSQSPYGYTF.

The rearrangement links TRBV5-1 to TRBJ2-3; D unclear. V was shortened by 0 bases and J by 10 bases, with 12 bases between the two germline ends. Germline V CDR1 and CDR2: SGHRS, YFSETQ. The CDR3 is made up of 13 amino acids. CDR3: CASSLALESSQYF. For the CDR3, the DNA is TGCGCCAGCAGCTTGGCCTTAGAAAGCTCGCAGTATTTT.

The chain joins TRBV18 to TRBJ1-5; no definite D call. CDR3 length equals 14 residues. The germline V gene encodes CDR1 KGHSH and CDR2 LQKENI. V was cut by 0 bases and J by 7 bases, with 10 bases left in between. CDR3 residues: CASSPPGGAQPQHF. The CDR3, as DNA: TGTGCCAGCTCACCACCGGGAGGAGCGCAGCCCCAGCATTTT.